A selection of T cell receptor beta chains follows, all from one sample in a study of shared clonotypes between healthy human individuals. The assay was immunoSEQ multiplex PCR, and TCRdb's table has in-frame clones only and misses some. The sample lists over 100,000 clones; over 65% were seen once. The sample consisted of memory CD8+ T cells sorted from blood. The source of these receptors is a woman between 25 and 40 years old in good health. Both conserved end residues are part of each CDR3. A D gene is named only where the DNA matches it firmly. Where a row states a size, it is once, few, many or the class of an expanded clone; other rows omit it.

clone_size j_call d_call v_call cdr3_nt cdr3_aa
many TRBJ2-7 TRBD2 TRBV27 TGTGCCAGCCAGGGTAGCGGGAAGTACGAGCAGTACTTC CASQGSGKYEQYF
NA TRBJ2-5 NA TRBV25-1 TGTGCCAGCAGTACAAAAGAGACCCAGTACTTC CASSTKETQYF
NA TRBJ2-5 NA TRBV30 TGTGCCTTTAAGAAGGTGGGAGAAAGCCTCCAAGAGACCCAGTACTTC CAFKKVGESLQETQYF
NA TRBJ2-2 NA TRBV25-1 TGTGCCAGCGGCCCCCAACCCGGGGAGCTGTTTTTT CASGPQPGELFF
NA TRBJ2-7 NA TRBV19 TGTGCCAGTAGTGCCAGGGTCAACTCCTACGAGCAGTACTTC CASSARVNSYEQYF
NA TRBJ2-3 NA TRBV28 TGTGCCAGCAGTTTATCGCTGAGAGGGCAGGGTAGAGATACGCAGTATTTT CASSLSLRGQGRDTQYF
NA TRBJ2-1 NA TRBV7-9 TGTGCCAGCAACCAAATCAGGGTCGATGAGCAGTTCTTC CASNQIRVDEQFF
many TRBJ2-2 NA TRBV7-9 TGTGCCAGCAGCCCTAGGGGCTACACCGGGGAGCTGTTTTTT CASSPRGYTGELFF
NA TRBJ1-1 NA TRBV25-1 TGTGCCAGCAGTGAATACCAGGGAACCACTGAAGCTTTCTTT CASSEYQGTTEAFF
few TRBJ2-2 NA TRBV2 TGTGCCAGCAGTGGCCTCGGACTCCGAACCGGGGAGCTGTTTTTT CASSGLGLRTGELFF
NA TRBJ2-3 NA TRBV9 TGTGCCAGCAGCCCCTTGGTGGAAGATACGCAGTATTTT CASSPLVEDTQYF
few TRBJ2-1 NA TRBV29-1 TGCAGCGTTGAAGAGGCCGCGGGAAATGAGCAGTTCTTC CSVEEAAGNEQFF
NA TRBJ2-5 NA TRBV19 TGTGCCAGTAGTATCGGCTGGGGCCAAGAGACCCAGTACTTC CASSIGWGQETQYF
NA TRBJ2-7 NA TRBV6-4 TGTGCCAGCAGTGAAGAAAAGACCTACGAGCAGTACTTC CASSEEKTYEQYF
many TRBJ2-1 NA TRBV10-2 TGCGCCAGCAGTGAAATCGAGGGAAGCTCCTACAATGAGCAGTTCTTC CASSEIEGSSYNEQFF
few TRBJ2-7 TRBD2 TRBV28 TGTGCCAGCGAAGGGACTAAAGCCTACGAGCAGTACTTC CASEGTKAYEQYF
NA TRBJ2-7 NA TRBV28 TGTGCCAGCAGTTCGCCATTATACGAGCAGTACTTC CASSSPLYEQYF
NA TRBJ2-1 NA TRBV4-1 TGCGCCAGCAGCCAAGGGACAGGGATCTTGGTAGCGGGATTTCCCTACAATGAGCAGTTCTTC CASSQGTGILVAGFPYNEQFF
NA TRBJ2-7 TRBD2 TRBV29-1 TGCAGCGTTGTAGGGAGGACTAGCGGGATCTACGAGCAGTACTTC CSVVGRTSGIYEQYF
few TRBJ1-1 NA TRBV19 TGTGCCAGTAGTACCGGACAGATGAACACTGAAGCTTTCTTT CASSTGQMNTEAFF
NA TRBJ2-1 NA TRBV28 TGTGCCAGCAGTTACGGACGTTACAATGAGCAGTTCTTC CASSYGRYNEQFF
NA TRBJ1-2 NA TRBV14 TGTGCCAGCAGCCAACTTGACAGCGGCTATGGCTACACCTTC CASSQLDSGYGYTF
NA TRBJ2-7 TRBD2 TRBV6-1 TGTGCCAGCAGTGTGGGGACTAGCGGCTCCTACGAGCAGTACTTC CASSVGTSGSYEQYF
few TRBJ1-2 TRBD1 TRBV9 TGTGCCAGCAGCGGAACAGGGGAAGGGGGCTACACCTTC CASSGTGEGGYTF
few TRBJ2-5 TRBD2 TRBV19 TGTGCCAGTAGTATTCTAGCGGGAGCTAGAGAGACCCAGTACTTC CASSILAGARETQYF
few TRBJ2-6 TRBD1 TRBV29-1 TGCAGCGTTAATACAGGGGGAAGCTCCACTGGGGCCAACGTCCTGACTTTC CSVNTGGSSTGANVLTF
NA TRBJ1-2 TRBD1 TRBV4-1 TGCGCCAGCAGCCAAGAGTTGTGGGACAGGGGGGTTTTTGGGTATGGCTACACCTTC CASSQELWDRGVFGYGYTF
NA TRBJ1-2 TRBD1 TRBV10-3 TGTGCCAGCATGATCCGGGACAGCCGAACTAACTATGGCTACACCTTC CASMIRDSRTNYGYTF
NA TRBJ2-5 NA TRBV25-1 TGTGCCAGCAGTGAGGGGGGCACCCTGAGGGAGCAGTACTTC CASSEGGTLREQYF
NA TRBJ1-5 NA TRBV9 TGTGCCAGCAGCGCGATGATCGGGGAGCCCCAGCATTTT CASSAMIGEPQHF
NA TRBJ2-3 NA TRBV2 TGTGCCAGCAGCGAGGGAGATACGCAGTATTTT CASSEGDTQYF
NA TRBJ2-3 TRBD2 TRBV5-1 TGCGCCAGCAGCTCTGGGACTAGCGGGAGGTTTGGAGATACGCAGTATTTT CASSSGTSGRFGDTQYF
NA TRBJ1-1 NA TRBV13 TGTGCCAGCAGCCCCAGGGGAATGAACACTGAAGCTTTCTTT CASSPRGMNTEAFF
few TRBJ2-2 NA TRBV15 TGTGCCACCAGCAGAGATTCGACGGAAACCGGGGAGCTGTTTTTT CATSRDSTETGELFF
NA TRBJ2-3 TRBD1 TRBV5-4 TGTGCCAGCAGCGAGGACAGGGTAAGGGCAACAGATACGCAGTATTTT CASSEDRVRATDTQYF
NA TRBJ2-7 NA TRBV27 TGTGCCAGCAGCCCCATTCGGGGGCGCGAGCAGTACTTC CASSPIRGREQYF
few TRBJ2-1 NA TRBV7-9 TGTGCCAGCAGAACGGAAGGGGGTGAGCAGTTCTTC CASRTEGGEQFF
NA TRBJ2-2 NA TRBV19 TGTGCCAGTAGTCGGGTGTTCTCCGACACCGGGGAGCTGTTTTTT CASSRVFSDTGELFF
once TRBJ2-1 NA TRBV7-6 TGTGCCAGCAGTCCAGCTCAGGGCTCCCTTTCCTACAATGAGCAGTTCTTC CASSPAQGSLSYNEQFF
NA TRBJ2-6 NA TRBV7-8 TGTGCCAGCAGCTACAATCGGTACCCACAAAGTCGGGCCAACGTCCTGACTTTC CASSYNRYPQSRANVLTF
NA TRBJ1-3 NA TRBV9 TGTGCCAGCAGCGTACAGGGAGACACCATATATTTT CASSVQGDTIYF
once TRBJ1-1 NA TRBV6-1 TGTGCCAGCAGTACGACCGGGGGGCCGAACACTGAAGCTTTCTTT CASSTTGGPNTEAFF
NA TRBJ2-7 NA TRBV27 TGTGCCCTCGGGGGTTACTCCTACGAGCAGTACTTC CALGGYSYEQYF
once TRBJ2-2 NA TRBV6-1 TGTGCCGGCGTTATTTCCACGGGAGACACCGGGGAGCTGTTTTTT CAGVISTGDTGELFF
NA TRBJ2-2 NA TRBV29-1 TGCAGCGTCCGGGACGGGAACACCGGGGAGCTGTTTTTT CSVRDGNTGELFF
many TRBJ2-5 TRBD1 TRBV27 TGTGCCAGCAGTTATCAGGGGGCTGAGACCCAGTACTTC CASSYQGAETQYF
many TRBJ2-2 NA TRBV6-4 TGTGCCAGCAGTAGTCAGGGCACCGGGGAGCTGTTTTTT CASSSQGTGELFF
NA TRBJ2-7 NA TRBV30 TGTGCCTGGAGTGTGGGTTTAACCTACGAGCAGTACTTC CAWSVGLTYEQYF
NA TRBJ2-7 NA TRBV2 TGTGCCAGCAGATCGGAGGGCTCCTACGAGCAGTACTTC CASRSEGSYEQYF